One sample yielded the 8 T cell receptor beta chains listed below, sequenced in a study of tissue T cells after allogeneic stem cell transplantation. TCRdb keeps only in-frame clones here, not all; method: immunoSEQ multiplex PCR. Of about 4,000 clones in the sample, more than 40% are singletons; the top ten hold roughly 31%. The time point was: mouse harvest day 14 after allogeneic transplant. Each mouse received 10^7 T-cell-depleted marrow cells plus 10^6 splenic CD5+ T cells by tail vein. Sequencing was carried out using gut tissue. The receptors originated from a female BALB/c mouse given C57BL/6 T cells with graft-versus-host disease after an allogeneic hematopoietic cell transplant.

This clone is termed medium-sized. The germline and genes are mouse ones. CDR3 DNA (partial): TGTGCCAGCAGCCAAGAATGGGACTGGGGGTATGAACAGTAC. It codes for CASSQEWDWGYEQY. The full CDR3 protein reads CASSQEWDWGYEQYF. V gene TRBV2 combines with J gene TRBJ2-7; 11 bases are a match to TRBD2. The read terminates 1 residue before the CDR3 end, so the remaining end is supplied by the germline J gene. The V segment lost 0 bases and the J segment 4 bases; nucleotides outside the gene matches: 2. Germline loops: CDR1 LGHNA, CDR2 YSYQKL. This CDR3 contains 15 residues.

This clone appeared a few times. Any gene name here is a mouse gene name. The read ends 1 residue before the CDR3 terminus; that terminus is restored from the germline J gene. This sequence joins TRBV3 and TRBJ1-1; 9 bases fit TRBD1. This CDR3 has 14 amino acids. V dropped 4 bases and J dropped 4; count of bases not matched to a gene: 4. Looked up from germline, CDR1 is SNHLY and CDR2 is FYNGKV (reference sequence). CDR3 DNA (partial): TGTGCCAGCAGCTCACAGGGGGCGCTCACAGAAGTCTTC. Translated: CASSSQGALTEVF. The CDR3, in full, reads CASSSQGALTEVFF.

In this sample, this clone is large. These gene names are mouse names. The read is 1 residue too short to cover the CDR3 end, so that end is filled in from the germline J gene. The rearrangement joins TRBV3 to TRBJ2-3; 12 bases line up with TRBD2. V lost 1 base and J lost 2; bases outside the gene matches: 4. Per the germline V gene, CDR1 is SNHLY and CDR2 is FYNGKV (reference sequence). The CDR3 is 17 amino acids. The CDR3 region is CASSLGGTGGPAETLYF. The sequenced CDR3 bases are TGTGCCAGCAGCTTAGGGGGGACTGGGGGGCCTGCAGAAACGCTGTAT.

A word on this clone: Gene names are the mouse ones. The CDR3 spells CASSFRQGAREQYF. The CDR3 bases that were read are TGTGCAAGCAGCTTCCGACAGGGGGCGCGAGAACAGTAC. The genes are TRBV16 and TRBJ2-7; the match to TRBD1 covers 10 bases. The CDR3 end falls 1 residue outside the read, so it is completed with the germline J gene. V gave up 3 bases and J gave up 7 bases; unmatched junction bases: 6. This CDR3 contains 14 residues. CDR1 is SGHSA, CDR2 FRNQAP, per germline.

Concerning this clone itself: The genes are named according to mouse. The read finishes 1 residue shy of the CDR3 end, and the germline J gene is used to complete it. This specimen includes other DNA sequences encoding the same CDR3. The V gene is TRBV16, the J gene TRBJ2-4; no clear D. The CDR3 sequence is 12 residues long. The germline V gene has CDR1 SGHSA and CDR2 FRNQAP. The ends were cut back, 1 base at V and 6 bases at J, with 5 bases in the middle. The part of the CDR3 DNA that was read is TGTGCAAGCAGCTTAGGGGCCAACACCTTGTAC. It yields the protein CASSLGANTLY. The entire CDR3 protein is CASSLGANTLYF.

Points on this clone: Gene labels here are mouse ones. The CDR3 goes on 1 residue after the read ends, and that part is filled in from the germline J gene. The gene calls are TRBV26 and TRBJ1-1; 8 bases align to TRBD1. The germline CDR1 and CDR2 sequences are KGHPV and FQNQEV (reference sequence). With 3 bases clipped from V and 6 bases from J, the junction kept 3 bases outside the gene matches. The length of the CDR3 is 13 residues. The CDR3 bases that were read are TGTGCCAGCAGTCTCAGGGGGCGAGCAGAAGTCTTC. Translating gives CASSLRGRAEVF. The entire CDR3 protein is CASSLRGRAEVFF. Combining the CDR3 with reference TRBV26 and TRBJ1-1 gives the whole variable domain NSKVIQTPRYLVKGQGQKAKMRCIPEKGHPVVFWYQQNKNNEFKFLINFQNQEVLQQIDMTEKRFSAECPSNSPCSLEIQSSEAGDSALYLCASSLRGRAEVFFGKGTRLTVV.

The table lists this clone with a few counts. Mouse gene names apply. Read data end 1 residue before the CDR3 end; the end is taken from the germline J gene. V gene TRBV26 combines with J gene TRBJ2-1, with 7 bases identical to TRBD1. The CDR3 covers 14 residues. Per germline, CDR1 KGHPV and CDR2 FQNQEV (reference sequence). With V trimmed by 3 bases and J by 3 bases, 2 bases remained unmatched. The sequenced CDR3 bases are TGTGCCAGCAGTCTTGCAGGGGGCTATGCTGAGCAGTTC. Protein sequence: CASSLAGGYAEQF. Given in full, the CDR3 is CASSLAGGYAEQFF.

Turning to this clone: The gene symbols are mouse symbols. The observed sequence ends 1 residue before the CDR3 terminus, with the missing tail filled in from the germline J gene. This chain connects TRBV31 to TRBJ2-3, with a possible D match to TRBD1 (5 bases). The CDR3 is made up of 15 amino acids. Germline V gene sequence: CDR1 GKSSPN, CDR2 SITVG. Trimming stripped 3 bases from V and 0 bases from J, with 13 bases between. The CDR3 sequence is CAWSRQTTSAETLYF. CDR3 DNA, as far as it was read: TGTGCCTGGAGCCGACAGACAACTAGTGCAGAAACGCTGTAT.